This T cell receptor (beta chain) was recorded in a study of control samples from healthy donors and cancer patients. Here immunoSEQ multiplex PCR was the method, and the copy in TCRdb shows in-frame clones only, minus some. The sample has approximately 69,000 clones, around nine tenths seen once; the top ten hold 5% to 6.5%. V trimming: 5 bases; J trimming: 3 bases; junction bases outside the gene matches: 7. The germline V gene has CDR1 LNHDA and CDR2 SQIVND (reference sequence). CDR3 length equals 17 residues. V is TRBV19 and J is TRBJ2-2, with 12 bases aligning to TRBD2. The TCR was taken from a man in his 60s with colorectal cancer. Sequenced: PBMCs. CDR3: CASSGPSGGAHTGELFF. The CDR3 nucleotides read TGTGCCAGTAGTGGCCCTAGCGGGGGGGCCCACACCGGGGAGCTGTTTTTT.